The 17 T cell receptor beta chains presented below share a single source sample, sequenced in a study of regulatory T cells in long-lasting Graves disease (dated by TCRdb to the early 2020s). Per the publication, the time point label means: newly diagnosed GD, antithyroid drugs for less than 3 months. For both TCR sequencing and RNA sequencing, RNA was extracted from PBMCs in TRIzol. Preparation of the library involved multiplex PCR. Sequencing instrument: Illumina HiSeq 4000. To build TCR beta libraries, CDR3 regions were amplified by Arm-PCR using iRepertoire HTBI primers. The public reads were run again by TCRdb, first through fastp at Q25 and then through MiXCR, and only productive beta chains were kept. Entries are consolidated by CDR3 protein sequence, retaining the most common genes and DNA. For this sample the table gives 400,000 to 450,000 distinct CDR3 sequences, of which around 17% were detected only once. Clones ranked in the top ten supply about 10% of the sample.

These data also featured in a second study, about T cells in Graves' hyperthyroidism and ophthalmopathy.

Sequenced here: peripheral blood mononuclear cells (PBMCs), sampled at new diagnosis, from a patient treated with antithyroid drugs. The source is a woman aged 25 to 39 with Graves disease. Donor details come from another sample of the same person, matched by shared clones.

This clonotype was observed a few times. The chain employs TRBV20-1 and TRBJ2-3; no definite D call. CDR1 DFQATT and CDR2 SNEGSKA come from the germline V gene (reference sequence). V lost 0 bases, J lost 0 bases, and 10 bases lay in between. CDR3 length: 15 residues. CDR3 amino acids: CSARDYRESTDTQYF. DNA of the CDR3: TGCAGTGCTAGAGATTATAGGGAAAGCACAGATACGCAGTATTTT.

This clonotype was picked up many times. The genes are TRBV7-3 and TRBJ2-1; D is possibly TRBD2 (6 bases). Trimming took off 5 bases at V and 7 bases at J, with 15 bases between the two ends. Germline CDR1 SGHTA, CDR2 FQGTGA. This CDR3 has 14 residues. CDR3 residues: CASSPYRECNEQFF. DNA of the CDR3: TGTGCCAGCAGCCCCTACCGGGAGTGTAATGAGCAGTTCTTC.

This clonotype was recorded at least ten times. The rearrangement uses TRBV20-1 and TRBJ1-3; D might be TRBD1 (6 bases). CDR1 and CDR2 from the germline V gene are DFQATT and SNEGSKA (reference sequence). There are 14 residues in the CDR3. Trimming removed 3 bases from V and 5 bases from J, with 14 bases in between. The CDR3 sequence is CSARGGTRRNTIYF. Written as DNA, the CDR3 is TGCAGTGCTAGGGGGGGGACAAGGAGAAACACCATATATTTT.

This clonotype was found a few times. The chain has TRBV7-2 and TRBJ2-3; D could derive from TRBD1 or TRBD2 (6 bases each). Trimming took 7 bases from V and 2 from J, leaving 16 bases between them. CDR3 size: 15 residues. Germline CDR1 and CDR2: SGHTA and FQGNSA. The CDR3 loop reads CASTLLGGHTDTQYF. The CDR3 region has the DNA TGTGCCAGCACTCTTCTCGGGGGCCACACAGATACGCAGTATTTT.

There are a few counts of this clonotype. The chain recombines TRBV29-1 with TRBJ2-1; possibly TRBD1 or TRBD2 for D (5 bases each). The CDR3 consists of 13 residues. Germline V gene data show CDR1 as SQVTM and CDR2 as ANQGSEA. V dropped 4 bases and J dropped 5 bases, with 12 bases sitting between them. The CDR3 DNA sequence: TGCAGCGTTGTCTTCGGGGCCCACAATGAGCAGTTCTTC. Residues: CSVVFGAHNEQFF.

This clonotype occurred many times. This chain connects TRBV3-1 to TRBJ1-6; TRBD1 agrees at 8 bases. The CDR3 sequence is 15 residues long. V shed 4 bases and J 7 bases; nucleotides not matched to a gene: 6. CDR1 and CDR2 from the germline V gene are LGHDT and YNNKEL (reference sequence). The DNA for the CDR3 is TGTGCCAGCAGCCTGCTCAGGGGGCAGAATTCACCCCTCCACTTT. Translation gives CASSLLRGQNSPLHF.

At least ten counts were recorded for this clonotype. The rearrangement uses TRBV3-1 and TRBJ2-7; a possible D gene is TRBD2 (5 bases). V dropped 4 bases and J dropped 2 bases, with 9 bases sitting between them. Germline-derived CDR1 and CDR2 are LGHDT and YNNKEL (reference sequence). This CDR3 comprises 13 residues. The CDR3 region has the DNA TGTGCCAGCAGCCTGGGAGAAACCTACGAGCAGTACTTC. The encoded protein is CASSLGETYEQYF.

The chain recombines TRBV28 with TRBJ2-7; D possibly corresponds to TRBD1 (5 bases). V lost 5 bases and J lost 6, with 14 bases in between. Germline V gene lookup returns CDR1 MDHEN and CDR2 SYDVKM. The CDR3 consists of 13 residues. CDR3 coding DNA: TGTGCCAGCAGTAGCAGGGTTTTGGGCGAGCAGTACTTC. Protein product: CASSSRVLGEQYF.

The gene calls are TRBV7-9 and TRBJ2-7, with 8 bases identical to TRBD2. The trim removed 2 bases at V and 5 bases at J, leaving 8 bases unmatched. This CDR3 region has 15 residues. In germline, CDR1 is SEHNR, CDR2 FQNEAQ (reference sequence). CDR3 DNA sequence: TGTGCCAGCAGCTTAACGGGGGGGGCTAGCGACGAGCAGTACTTC. Translated: CASSLTGGASDEQYF.

A word on this clonotype: Since the CDR3 does not end with the conserved phenylalanine or tryptophan, this likely comes from a read error. This chain joins TRBV27 and TRBJ1-5; 8 nucleotides agree with TRBD1. V lost 5 bases and J lost 1; bases outside the gene matches: 16. CDR1 and CDR2 from the germline V gene are MNHEY and SMNVEV (reference sequence). There are 19 residues in the CDR3. For the CDR3, the DNA is TGTGCCAGCAGTCCTTATCCCTTACTGACAGGGGTCAGCAATCAGCCCCAGCATCTT. This codes for CASSPYPLLTGVSNQPQHL.

To note about this clonotype: A read error may be the cause here, since a much bigger clone is one base away. The missing conserved phenylalanine or tryptophan at the end of this CDR3 makes a read error likely. CDR3 in amino acids: CAWSEGVYEQFS. The CDR3 DNA sequence: TGTGCCTGGAGTGAGGGGGTCTATGAGCAGTTCTCC. This chain uses TRBV30 with TRBJ2-1; D is perhaps TRBD1 (6 bases). The germline gives CDR1 GTSNPN, CDR2 SVGIG (reference sequence). V dropped 1 base and J dropped 8 bases, with 9 bases sitting between them. CDR3 size: 12 residues.

This clonotype was recorded at least ten times. The chain combines TRBV2 with TRBJ2-3; D is perhaps TRBD1 or TRBD2 (5 bases each). Between the trimmed V and J ends, which lost 9 bases and 3 bases, there was a span of 28 bases. Looked up from germline, CDR1 is SNHLY and CDR2 is FYNNEI. The CDR3 is made up of 18 amino acids. CDR3 amino acids: CASSPRPRDLGSTDTQYF. CDR3 nucleotide sequence: TGTGCCAGTAGTCCTCGGCCCCGGGACCTAGGTTCTACAGATACGCAGTATTTT.

This clonotype has a handful of counts. The chain is built from TRBV5-1 and TRBJ2-1; no definite D call. There are 13 residues in the CDR3. The germline V gene has CDR1 SGHRS and CDR2 YFSETQ. Trimming cost V 0 bases and J 6 bases, with 7 bases left between them. CDR3 nucleotide sequence: TGCGCCAGCAGCTTGGAAACAAGCAATGAGCAGTTCTTC. The encoded protein is CASSLETSNEQFF.

The chain is built from TRBV11-3 and TRBJ2-2; D unresolved. The germline gives CDR1 SGHNT, CDR2 YENEEA. With 5 bases removed from V and 6 bases from J, the gap between germline ends came to 10 bases. The CDR3 is made up of 13 amino acids. CDR3 in DNA: TGTGCCAGCAGCCCCGGCGGTTCCGGGGAGCTGTTTTTT. Translating gives CASSPGGSGELFF. The complete variable domain, with remaining parts taken from reference TRBV11-3 and TRBJ2-2, reads EAGVVQSPRYKIIEKKQPVAFWCNPISGHNTLYWYLQNLGQGPELLIRYENEEAVDDSQLPKDRFSAERLKGVDSTLKIQPAELGDSAVYLCASSPGGSGELFFGEGSRLTVL.

This clonotype was detected ten times or more. The chain employs TRBV11-2 and TRBJ2-1, with a weak D call TRBD1 (5 bases). V lost 2 bases, J lost 1 base, and 9 bases lay in between. This CDR3 is 15 amino acids long. Germline CDR1 reads SGHAT; CDR2 reads FQNNGV. CDR3: CASSLRPGSYNEQFF. The CDR3 nucleotides read TGTGCCAGCAGCTTACGTCCAGGGTCCTACAATGAGCAGTTCTTC.

In this sample, this clonotype turned up many times. The genes are TRBV5-1 and TRBJ2-5, with TRBD2 matching 11 bases. CDR1 and CDR2 (germline): SGHRS, YFSETQ. CDR3 length: 16 residues. V gave up 5 bases and J gave up 5 bases; unmatched junction bases: 11. In DNA form, the CDR3 reads TGCGCCAGCAGACCTAATATAGCGGGAGGGCCGGAGACCCAGTACTTC. It encodes CASRPNIAGGPETQYF.

A few counts support this clonotype. The rearrangement links TRBV20-1 to TRBJ2-7; 10 bases align to TRBD2. Germline CDR1 is DFQATT and CDR2 is SNEGSKA (reference sequence). V shed 5 bases, J shed 2 bases, and the junction held 3 bases outside the gene matches. CDR3 size: 13 residues. The DNA for the CDR3 is TGCAGTGCTCCTAGCGGGGGCCCCTACGAGCAGTACTTC. It translates to CSAPSGGPYEQYF.